Detailed here is one T cell receptor beta chain. Its antigen is unknown. The input lacks base qualities; no much larger clone sits a single base away. The data originate from a study of cytomegalovirus exposure and HLA in healthy donors (dated by TCRdb to about 2017). Turning to the overall study: In an earlier analysis of some 610 of the donors, roughly 300 Gb of sequence data and some 120 million unique TCR beta sequences from about 179 million T cells were reported. An early release that covered about 640 HLA-typed donors contained approximately 300 gigabases of sequencing data and roughly 84 million unique TCR sequences. Among the roughly 370 genotyped donors, 75% to 90% belonged to the genetic ancestry cluster associated with self-reported Caucasian donors. The aim of the study was to test whether cataloging public T cell receptors could identify signatures of past pathogen exposure. The T cell repertoires of 550 to 850 subjects were profiled by immunosequencing and related to cytomegalovirus serostatus. In addition to the first cohort of 650 to 750 subjects, a separate validation cohort of 120 different subjects was used. The study combined high-throughput TCR immunosequencing, statistical association of individual TCRs with disease status, and machine learning to predict cytomegalovirus infection status. In a later analysis, previously published TCR beta repertoires from 600 to 850 donors were re-analyzed and high-resolution HLA genotyping was added so that TCR occurrence patterns could be studied. In the later analysis, no new phenotypic data were used to find candidate immune exposures; instead, reliance was placed on TCR beta sequences and their occurrence across donors. An earlier analysis of 587 of the donors applied high-throughput TCR beta sequencing to assess whether each TCR beta V gene segment acted as functional or pseudogenic. Donor age, sex, ethnicity and CMV serostatus were compiled together with the repertoire data. A later genetic analysis used genome-wide SNP genotypes for about three fifths of the 666 donors, treating that subset as a discovery cohort. Every repertoire in the discovery cohort had been generated on one and the same sequencing platform. HLA typing included class I and class II loci at four-digit resolution. Typing coverage varied by locus: 629-630 donors for A, B, C, DRB1 and DQB1; 522 for DQA1; about 570 for DPA1; under 490 for DPB1. About 5 DR-DQ haplotypes were handled as single units for association and clustering, since linkage in the cohort was strong. Across approximately 400 genotyped donors of the cohort, an average of roughly 250,000 unique TCR beta nucleotide sequences per donor were sequenced, and around 20% of those sequences were non-productive.

The library was obtained by the immunoSEQ multiplex PCR assay. For the multiplex PCR, a mixture combining 60 forward primers for TCR Vbeta segments and 13 reverse primers for TCR Jbeta segments was used. The CDR3 region of rearranged TCR beta genes was amplified from genomic DNA by a multiplex PCR assay. The amplified TCR beta libraries were sequenced on the Illumina HiSeq System as 87-base-pair reads. The authors processed their data as follows. Across the 670 or so repertoires, a later analysis counted some 80 million unique TCR beta chains, some 11 million of which were shared by at least two donors. To remove PCR and sequencing errors, raw reads were error-corrected and collapsed into unique sequences using a nearest-neighbor algorithm that merged closely related sequences. V, D and J gene segments were assigned by aligning CDR3 sequences to IMGT reference sequences. Each retained sequence needed at least a six-nucleotide match to both a V gene segment and a J gene segment. Rearrangements were called productive when the CDR3 lacked stop codons and stayed in frame with V and J; all others were non-productive. CDR3 was defined according to IMGT convention as the region running from the second conserved V-encoded cysteine to the conserved J-encoded phenylalanine. Sequences without an unambiguous match to a single V gene segment were excluded from the earlier analysis of over 500 of the donors. An earlier analysis of several hundred of the donors classified V segments as functional when productive rearrangements were above 56.7% and as segregating when the standard deviation between donors was above 5%. To diagnose cytomegalovirus status from the catalog of TCR beta chain sequences, a statistical classification framework was built. V and J gene assignment, in a later analysis, came from comparing TCR nucleotide sequences with IMGT/GENE-DB human TR gene sequences. Using the TCRdist pipeline, a later analysis assigned CDR3 sequences along with most-parsimonious VDJ recombination scenarios. In a later analysis, each TCR beta chain was defined by its CDR3 amino acid sequence together with its V-gene family, and reads lacking a unique V-gene family were excluded. To address suspected cross-contamination and a sequencing artifact, a later analysis removed 592 highly shared, low-generation-probability nucleotide sequences. In a later analysis, a clonal expansion index for each public chain was calculated from normalized within-repertoire ranks of inferred template counts. In a later analysis, generation probabilities were computed with a VDJ recombination model fitted to out-of-frame rearrangements, and the resulting probabilities were checked against IGoR. Hypergeometric tests were used in a later analysis to score TCR-TCR, TCR-HLA and TCR-CMV co-occurrence, with a repertoire-size bias correction applied to the TCR pairs. In a later analysis, false discovery rates were estimated by permuting HLA or CMV assignments 20 times. A later analysis grouped co-occurring TCRs with DBSCAN, adding TCRdist sequence similarity when clustering within HLA-allele-positive subsets. For co-occurrence clustering, repertoires with fewer than 30,000 or more than 120,000 public chains were excluded, along with roughly 5 repertoires with anomalous nucleotide sharing. What TCRdb holds here is the immuneACCESS table cut down to in-frame rearrangements. Part of the clones is not present; checked against another copy, under half of the missing clones reflect an unresolved V gene, and the others are unexplained. The V and J calls and the clone size are those of that table, but D and trimming were determined from the DNA. For this sample the table gives under 200,000 clones, of which 82% were detected only once. 8.5% of the sample is taken by the ten largest.

The cohort was made up of hundreds of healthy bone marrow donors. At the time of sampling, all cohort members were nominally healthy, though unrecorded immune exposures were likely present. The donor was CMV seropositive and was included in the group of 300 or so seropositive cohort members. A peripheral blood sample was collected from each donor, and TCR beta sequencing was performed on peripheral blood mononuclear cells. The Qiagen DNeasy Blood Extraction Kit was used to extract genomic DNA from the blood cell samples. CDR1 MDHEN and CDR2 SYDVKM are derived from the germline V gene. Trimming leaves V shorter by 6 bases and J shorter by 1 base, with the junction holding 5 bases beyond the gene matches. The CDR3 spans 14 residues, from the cysteine through the phenylalanine. The read is trimmed to its CDR3 DNA, 42 bases read in frame from base 1. Results and caveats for the whole study, not just this receptor: Some IMGT-functional V segments, including TRBV6-2 and TRBV6-3, could not be told apart with the 87-base-pair reads, so those segments were excluded. A further reported finding was that TCR beta sequences accurately predicted the HLA-A and HLA-B alleles for most subjects in the first cohort. A few of the identified cytomegalovirus-associated TCR beta chains were confirmed in vitro to be specific for cytomegalovirus antigens. Most TCR sequences were seen in very few donors, while some public TCRs were found in many individuals. When HLA alleles, especially DR and DQ, strongly co-occurred, attributing TCR associations to individual alleles was difficult. At a false discovery rate of 0.05, a later analysis linked 15,000 to 20,000 TCR beta sequences to specific HLA alleles. The classifier was reported to diagnose cytomegalovirus status with high specificity and sensitivity in both the original and validation cohorts. According to the authors, the approach could potentially be generalized to other disease states and immunological phenotypes. The cohort was sequenced for TCR beta chains only, and without alpha or paired-chain data the features that could be detected were limited. Immune exposure information for the cohort was limited to CMV serostatus. Compared with equally common non-associated chains, HLA-associated TCR beta chains in a later analysis were more clonally expanded and had lower generation probabilities. According to a later analysis, TCR association rates differed among HLA loci, with DRB1 alleles showing the most associated TCRs and HLA-C alleles showing the fewest. A later analysis reported that several top co-occurrence clusters appeared linked to parvovirus B19, influenza, CMV and Epstein-Barr virus. A later genetic analysis associated a missense DCLRE1C variant with V-gene and J-gene trimming of TCR beta chains, and an independent cohort replicated the association. In the study, about 150 TCR beta chains were listed as associated with cytomegalovirus. Because some donors lacked HLA typing at each locus, the association tests relied only on the typed subset. Because counts were too low, seventeen rarely observed V segments, including chromosome 9 orphons, were left out of the earlier analysis of a few hundred of the donors. Linkage disequilibrium might explain the correlated functional status among segregating V segments, but an unknown experimental factor could not be excluded. An earlier analysis of approximately 540 of the donors showed that most TCR beta V segments appeared in productive rearrangements either about 87% or about 30% of the time, which broadly matched IMGT annotations. The sequencing pipeline was judged likely to have produced a cluster of highly shared sequence variants as a technical artifact. Sequencing depth was assumed to be roughly uniform across donors in the presence/absence analyses, though that assumption may not hold. A later genetic analysis reported fewer N-insertions in productive TCRs among donors in an Asian-associated ancestry cluster than the roughly 700-donor mean. A later analysis found that most CMV-associated TCR beta chains appeared HLA-restricted, with HLA associations seemingly driven largely by CMV exposure.

This clonotype was obtained from a male donor in good health and CMV-seropositive. The sequenced sample consisted of PBMCs. The sequence links TRBV28 to TRBJ2-7; TRBD2 lines up with 8 middle nucleotides. The CDR3 reads CASSITGGSYEQYF. The nucleotide sequence is given as TGTGCCAGCAGCATAACGGGGGGGTCCTACGAGCAGTACTTC.